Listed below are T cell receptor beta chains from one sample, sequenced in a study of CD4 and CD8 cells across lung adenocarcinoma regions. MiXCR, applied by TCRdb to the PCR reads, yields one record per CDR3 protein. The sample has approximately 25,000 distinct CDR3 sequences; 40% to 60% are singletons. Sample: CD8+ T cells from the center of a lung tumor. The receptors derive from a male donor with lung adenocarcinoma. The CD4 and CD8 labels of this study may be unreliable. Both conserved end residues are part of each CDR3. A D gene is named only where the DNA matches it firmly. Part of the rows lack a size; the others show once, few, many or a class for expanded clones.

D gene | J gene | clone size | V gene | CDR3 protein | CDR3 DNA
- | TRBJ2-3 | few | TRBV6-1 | CASRSPADTQYF | TGTGCCAGCAGGTCCCCTGCAGATACGCAGTATTTT
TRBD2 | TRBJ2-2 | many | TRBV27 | CASKVGGRGTGELFF | TGTGCCAGCAAGGTGGGAGGGAGAGGGACCGGGGAGCTGTTTTTT
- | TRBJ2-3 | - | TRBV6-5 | CASGYRGQDTQYF | TGTGCCAGCGGTTACCGTGGCCAAGATACGCAGTACTTT
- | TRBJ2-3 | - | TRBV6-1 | CASSEGGTTTDTQYF | TGTGCCAGCAGTGAGGGGGGTACCACTACAGATACGCAGTATTTT
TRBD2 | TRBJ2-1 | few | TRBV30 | CAWSGGGNEQFF | TGTGCCTGGAGCGGGGGAGGGAATGAGCAGTTCTTC
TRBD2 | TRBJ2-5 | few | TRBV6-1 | CASSAGLANKGETQYF | TGTGCCAGCAGTGCTGGACTAGCGAATAAGGGAGAGACCCAGTACTTC
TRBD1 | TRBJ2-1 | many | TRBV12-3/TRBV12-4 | CASSPTGGSYNEQFF | TGTGCCAGCAGTCCCACAGGGGGCTCCTACAATGAGCAGTTCTTC
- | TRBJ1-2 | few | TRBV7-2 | CASSSSGGGYTF | TGTGCCAGCAGCTCCTCCGGGGGCGGCTACACCTTC
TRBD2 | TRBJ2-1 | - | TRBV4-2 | CASSLRTGGGGGEQFF | TGTGCCAGCAGCCTAAGGACGGGGGGGGGGGGGGGGGAGCAGTTCTTC
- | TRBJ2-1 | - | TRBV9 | CASSVGEKNEQFF | TGTGCCAGCAGCGTGGGTGAGAAGAATGAGCAGTTCTTC
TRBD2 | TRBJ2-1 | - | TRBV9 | CASSVVRLAGISEQFF | TGTGCCAGCAGCGTAGTAAGGCTAGCGGGAATAAGTGAGCAGTTCTTC
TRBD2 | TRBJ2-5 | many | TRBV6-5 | CASISGAGIQETQYF | TGTGCCAGCATTTCTGGAGCGGGGATCCAAGAGACCCAGTACTTC
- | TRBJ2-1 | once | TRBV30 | CAWSAQDTSYNEQFF | TGTGCCTGGAGTGCTCAGGACACTTCCTACAATGAGCAGTTCTTC
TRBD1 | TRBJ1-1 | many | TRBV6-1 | CASSGDRDTEAFF | TGTGCCAGCAGTGGGGACAGGGACACTGAAGCTTTCTTT
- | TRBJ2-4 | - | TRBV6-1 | CASSRPPGLGDKDTQYF | TGTGCCAGCAGTAGACCCCCGGGGCTGGGAGACAAAGACACGCAGTACTTC
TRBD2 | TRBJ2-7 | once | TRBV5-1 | CASSLDSGRRYEQYF | TGCGCCAGCAGCTTGGATAGCGGGAGAAGGTACGAGCAGTACTTC
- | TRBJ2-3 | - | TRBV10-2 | CASSMHRSDTQYF | TGCGCCAGCAGCATGCATAGGTCAGATACGCAGTATTTT
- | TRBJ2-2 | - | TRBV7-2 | CASSLGSYTGELFF | TGTGCCAGCAGCTTAGGGTCCTACACCGGGGAGCTGTTTTTT
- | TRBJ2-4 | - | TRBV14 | CASSPGTLGIQYF | TGTGCCAGCAGCCCGGGGACCTTAGGCATTCAGTACTTC
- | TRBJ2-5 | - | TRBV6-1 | CASFAGGGETQTF | TGTGCCAGCTTCGCCGGGGGTGGTGAGACCCAGACTTTC
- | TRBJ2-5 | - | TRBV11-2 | CASSLGGGTQTQYF | TGTGCCAGCAGCTTAGGGGGCGGGACGCAGACCCAGTACTTC
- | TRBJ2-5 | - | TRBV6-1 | CASRRGGGQDTQYF | TGTGCGAGCAGACGGGGCGGAGGCCAAGATACCCAGTACTTC
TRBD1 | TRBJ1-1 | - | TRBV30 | CAWKRTGQNTEAFF | TGTGCCTGGAAGAGGACAGGACAAAACACTGAAGCTTTCTTT
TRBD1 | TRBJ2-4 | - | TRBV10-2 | CASSEQGLGAKNTQYF | TGCGCCAGCAGTGAACAGGGGCTGGGGGCCAAAAACACGCAGTACTTC
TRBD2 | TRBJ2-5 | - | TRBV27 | CASSTLGREGETQYF | TGTGCCAGCAGTACCTTGGGGAGGGAGGGAGAGACCCAGTACTTC
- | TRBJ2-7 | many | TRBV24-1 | CATSRGSYEQYF | TGTGCCACCAGTCGGGGCTCCTACGAGCAGTACTTC
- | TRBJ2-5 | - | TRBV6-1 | CASGGAGAGVQDTQYF | TGTGCCAGCGGGGGAGCCGGGGCCGGGGTCCAGGATACGCAGTACTTC
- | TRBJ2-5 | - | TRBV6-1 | CARGMGHRDPETQYF | TGTGCCAGGGGCATGGGACACCGCGACCCAGAGACGCAGTACTTC
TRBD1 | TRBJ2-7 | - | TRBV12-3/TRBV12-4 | CASSLDRGRDEQYF | TGTGCCAGCAGTTTAGACAGGGGGAGAGACGAGCAGTACTTC
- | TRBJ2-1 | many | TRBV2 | CASSDHSSHRLF | TGTGCCAGCAGTGACCACTCGAGCCATCGTCTTTTC
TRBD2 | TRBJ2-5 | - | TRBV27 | CASGGLGGLDKETQYF | TGTGCCAGCGGTGGGCTCGGGGGACTAGACAAAGAGACCCAGTACTTC
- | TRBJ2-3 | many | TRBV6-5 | CASSNWADTQYF | TGTGCCAGCAGTAACTGGGCGGATACGCAGTATTTT
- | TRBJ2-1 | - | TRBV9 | CASSVQSIGGNEQFF | TGTGCCAGCAGCGTCCAATCCATCGGTGGCAATGAGCAGTTCTTC
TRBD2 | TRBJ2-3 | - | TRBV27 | CASGGSAGGDPDTQYF | TGTGCCAGCGGGGGGTCGGCGGGAGGCGACCCAGATACGCAGTATTTT
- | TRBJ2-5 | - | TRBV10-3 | CAVEGLPRGTQYF | TGTGCCGTCGAAGGACTACCAAGAGGGACCCAGTACTTC
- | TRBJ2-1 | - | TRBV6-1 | CARSPLAGGSDTQYF | TGTGCCAGGAGTCCCTTGGCTGGAGGCTCCGATACGCAGTACTTT
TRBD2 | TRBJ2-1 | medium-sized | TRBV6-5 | CASSYAGTSFRNEQFF | TGTGCCAGCAGTTACGCCGGGACTAGTTTTCGCAATGAGCAGTTCTTC
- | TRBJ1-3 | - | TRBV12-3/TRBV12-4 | CASSPGLSSGNTIYF | TGTGCCAGCAGCCCAGGGCTTAGCTCTGGAAACACCATATATTTT
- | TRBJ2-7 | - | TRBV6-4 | CASGDGLFVPAGTQEYEQYF | TGTGCCAGCGGAGATGGCCTCTTTGTCCCCGCAGGCACACAGGAGTACGAGCAGTACTTC
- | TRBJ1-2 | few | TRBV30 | CAWSVAGGGGYGYTF | TGTGCCTGGAGTGTAGCCGGGGGCGGGGGCTATGGCTACACCTTC
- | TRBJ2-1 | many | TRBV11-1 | CASSPQAYNEQFF | TGTGCCAGCAGCCCCCAGGCGTACAATGAGCAGTTCTTC
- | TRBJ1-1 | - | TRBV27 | CASSFRGNTEAFF | TGTGCCAGCAGTTTCCGGGGGAACACTGAAGCTTTCTTT
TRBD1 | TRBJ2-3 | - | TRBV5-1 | CASSLEGRGDTQYF | TGCGCCAGCAGCTTGGAAGGCAGGGGGGATACGCAGTATTTT
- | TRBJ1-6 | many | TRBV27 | CASKSSYNSPLHF | TGTGCCAGCAAAAGCTCCTATAATTCACCCCTCCACTTT
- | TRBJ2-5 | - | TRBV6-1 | CARGGGGRDPETQYF | TGTGCCAGGGGGGGAGGGGGCCGAGACCCAGAGACCCAGTACTTC
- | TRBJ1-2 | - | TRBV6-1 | CASTPAGGAVSYGYTF | TGTGCCAGCACCCCCGCCGGGGGGGCGGTTAGCTATGGCTACACCTTC
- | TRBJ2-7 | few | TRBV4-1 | CASSQLDYPSYEQYF | TGCGCCAGCAGCCAGTTGGACTACCCCTCCTACGAGCAGTACTTC
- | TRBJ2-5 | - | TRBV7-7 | CASSLRGFQETQYF | TGTGCTAGCAGCCTGAGAGGGTTCCAAGAGACCCAGTACTTC
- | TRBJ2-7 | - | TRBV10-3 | CAQAERTNKQYF | TGTGCCCAGGCTGAGAGAACTAATAAGCAGTACTTT
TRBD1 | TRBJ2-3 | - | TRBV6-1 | CASRPREITGEQYF | TGTGCCAGCAGGCCAAGAGAGATCACAGGGGAGCAGTATTTT
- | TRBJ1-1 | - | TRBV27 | CASSSPQRGTEAFF | TGTGCCAGCAGTTCCCCACAGAGGGGCACTGAAGCTTTCTTT
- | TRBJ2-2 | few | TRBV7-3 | CASSLEAGELFF | TGTGCCAGCAGCCTGGAGGCCGGGGAGCTGTTTTTT
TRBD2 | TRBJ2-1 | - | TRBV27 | CASSPGAGPIMEQFF | TGTGCCAGCAGTCCGGGAGCGGGACCTATCATGGAGCAGTTCTTC